Shown below are 32 T cell receptor beta chains from a single sample sequenced in a study of CXCR3 chemokines and chemotherapy response in bladder cancer. TCRdb re-derived calls from the PCR reads in MiXCR, one entry per CDR3 protein. The top ten hold around 9.5% of the sample, which has over 8,500 distinct CDR3 sequences, roughly 24% seen once. The sample was collected from a patient whose treatment included neoadjuvant chemotherapy. These receptors came from a human donor with bladder cancer that did not respond to neoadjuvant chemotherapy.

By share, this clonotype ranks as medium-sized. The chain recombines TRBV6-2 or TRBV6-3 with TRBJ2-3; D unresolved. Trimming stripped 8 bases from V and 4 bases from J, with 13 bases between. The germline CDR1 and CDR2 sequences are MNHEY and SVGEGT. This CDR3 spans 13 amino acids. CDR3 loop: CASQLGLPDTQYF. DNA for the CDR3: TGTGCCAGCCAGTTGGGCCTCCCAGATACGCAGTATTTT.

This clonotype was detected ten times or more. The genes are TRBV15 and TRBJ1-2; 10 bases match TRBD1. Germline assignment: CDR1 LNHNV and CDR2 YYDKDF (reference sequence). This CDR3 is built from 13 residues. With 6 bases clipped from V and 4 bases from J, the junction kept 2 bases outside the gene matches. CDR3 sequence (DNA): TGTGCCACCAGAGGGACAGGGGCCTATGGCTACACCTTC. Its protein product is CATRGTGAYGYTF. The variable domain in full, completed from reference TRBV15 and TRBJ1-2, reads DAMVIQNPRYQVTQFGKPVTLSCSQTLNHNVMYWYQQKSSQAPKLLFHYYDKDFNNEADTPDNFQSRRPNTSFCFLDIRSPGLGDTAMYLCATRGTGAYGYTFGSGTRLTVV.

The CDR3 spells CASRTELGSPLHF. The CDR3 bases are TGTGCCAGCAGGACAGAGCTTGGATCACCCCTCCACTTT. The chain carries TRBV28 and TRBJ1-6; D might be TRBD1 (5 bases). Deletions cut 6 bases from V and 10 bases from J, with 13 bases between. This CDR3 has 13 residues. From germline, CDR1 is MDHEN and CDR2 SYDVKM.

This clonotype was seen a handful of times. V gene TRBV10-3 combines with J gene TRBJ2-7, with TRBD1 matching 7 bases. In germline, CDR1 is ENHRY, CDR2 SYGVKD. V was clipped by 4 bases and J by 2 bases; unmatched bases: 2. This CDR3 region has 13 residues. Here the CDR3 reads CAISGQGAYEQYF. The CDR3, as DNA: TGTGCCATCAGTGGACAGGGAGCCTACGAGCAGTACTTC.

The chain carries TRBV7-3 and TRBJ2-1, with 10 bases that match TRBD1. Germline CDR1 SGHTA, CDR2 FQGTGA. The CDR3 totals 15 residues. Trimming removed 4 bases from V and 7 bases from J; junction bases left unmatched: 7. The CDR3 here is CASSYGDRGGNEQFF. The CDR3 DNA is TGTGCCAGCAGCTACGGGGACAGGGGCGGAAATGAGCAGTTCTTC.

The chain combines TRBV7-2 with TRBJ1-1, with TRBD1 matching 8 bases. V lost 3 bases to trimming and J lost 5 bases; unmatched junction nucleotides: 5. The germline CDR1 and CDR2 sequences are SGHTA and FQGNSA. The CDR3 spans 14 residues. DNA of the CDR3: TGTGCCAGCAGCTTTACAGGGGGTTTGACTGAAGCTTTCTTT. Its translation: CASSFTGGLTEAFF. The variable domain in full, with the rest retrieved from reference TRBV7-2 and TRBJ1-1, is GAGVSQSPSNKVTEKGKDVELRCDPISGHTALYWYRQSLGQGLEFLIYFQGNSAPDKSGLPSDRFSAERTGGSVSTLTIQRTQQEDSAVYLCASSFTGGLTEAFFGQGTRLTVV.

This clonotype was recorded many times. The V gene is TRBV12-3 or TRBV12-4, the J gene TRBJ2-6, with 8 nucleotides matching TRBD1. This CDR3 has 18 amino acids. Trimming cost V 10 bases and J 1 base; bases outside gene matches: 15. For the CDR3, the DNA is TGTGCCACCTCGTACGGACAGGGAGGCCCGTCTGGGGCCAACGTCCTGACTTTC. This codes for CATSYGQGGPSGANVLTF.

The rearrangement links TRBV7-2 to TRBJ2-3, with D tentatively TRBD1 or TRBD2 (5 bases each). CDR1 is SGHTA, CDR2 FQGNSA, per germline. The germline V and J ends were trimmed by 6 bases and 8 bases, with 15 bases remaining between them. The CDR3 spans 13 residues. The CDR3 DNA reads as TGTGCCAGCAGTCCGAGGGCCCAGGGTACGCAGTATTTT. Translation gives CASSPRAQGTQYF.

Remarks on this clonotype: Since a far larger clone is one base different, this is likely a read error. V and J are TRBV10-3 and TRBJ1-2; D remains unclear. The CDR3 loop spans 11 amino acids. Trimming took 5 bases from V and 0 from J, leaving 1 base between them. Germline assignment: CDR1 ENHRY and CDR2 SYGVKD. CDR3 in DNA: TGTGCCATCAGTCCTAACTATGGCTACACCTTC. This encodes CAISPNYGYTF.

This clonotype is labeled as medium-sized (0.01 to 0.1%). The chain has TRBV19 and TRBJ2-7; a weak D match, TRBD2 (6 bases). The CDR3 spans 14 residues. Germline-derived CDR1 and CDR2 are LNHDA and SQIVND (reference sequence). V was shortened by 5 bases and J by 2 bases, with 13 bases between the two germline ends. The CDR3 nucleotides are TGTGCCAGTAGTGGCCGGGACTCCCCCTACGAGCAGTACTTC. It yields the protein CASSGRDSPYEQYF.

This clonotype is classed as medium-sized (0.01 to 0.1%). V is TRBV7-2 and J is TRBJ1-4, with D possibly TRBD1 on 5 matching bases. Germline values: CDR1 SGHTA, CDR2 FQGNSA. The CDR3 length is 14 residues. The V end was cut by 7 bases, the J end by 6 bases, with 15 bases between. CDR3 residues: CASTPGLSHEKLFF. The CDR3 nucleotides are TGTGCCAGCACCCCGGGACTTAGCCATGAAAAACTGTTTTTT.

Many counts were recorded for this clonotype. The chain employs TRBV20-1 and TRBJ2-1; 15 nucleotides agree with TRBD2. This CDR3 spans 18 amino acids. Germline assignment: CDR1 DFQATT and CDR2 SNEGSKA (reference sequence). Trimming cost V 1 base and J 4 bases; bases outside gene matches: 8. CDR3 region: CSARAPGLAGGPYNEQFF. Here the CDR3 DNA reads TGCAGTGCTAGAGCCCCGGGACTAGCGGGGGGACCGTACAATGAGCAGTTCTTC.

This clonotype turned up a few times. V is TRBV9 and J is TRBJ2-3, with D uncertain. V was trimmed by 1 base and J by 4 bases, leaving 10 bases between them. The CDR3 spans 14 residues. In germline, CDR1 is SGDLS, CDR2 YYNGEE. CDR3 sequence (DNA): TGTGCCAGCAGCGTAAGGGATTTGTCAGATACGCAGTATTTT. Translation: CASSVRDLSDTQYF.

This clonotype is labeled medium-sized. This chain joins TRBV15 and TRBJ1-6, with D unresolved. Germline values: CDR1 LNHNV, CDR2 YYDKDF (reference sequence). The V gene lost 3 bases and the J gene lost 9 bases, with 12 bases spanning the gap. This CDR3 has 14 residues. Written as DNA, the CDR3 is TGTGCCACCAGCAGCCCCTCACCGGGTTCACCCCTCCACTTT. This codes for CATSSPSPGSPLHF.

At least ten counts were recorded for this clonotype. The CDR3 is CASASTDGTLGEQFF. The CDR3 DNA reads as TGTGCCAGCGCGTCGACGGATGGGACCCTCGGAGAGCAGTTCTTC. This sequence joins TRBV12-3 or TRBV12-4 and TRBJ2-1; D tentatively fits TRBD1 or TRBD2 (5 bases each). The CDR3 loop spans 15 amino acids. V was pared by 8 bases and J by 10 bases, with 24 bases between.

V is TRBV7-3 and J is TRBJ2-3; D is unresolved. The CDR3 contains 15 residues. In germline, CDR1 is SGHTA, CDR2 FQGTGA. V shed 0 bases and J shed 0 bases, with 7 bases lying between them. The DNA for the CDR3 is TGTGCCAGCAGCTTAACAATGACTAGCACAGATACGCAGTATTTT. This gives the protein CASSLTMTSTDTQYF.

The chain is built from TRBV2 and TRBJ1-5; D ambiguous. The CDR3 is 17 amino acids. Trimming removed 0 bases at V and 2 bases at J, with 14 bases between. Germline lookup yields CDR1 SNHLY and CDR2 FYNNEI. The chain's CDR3 is CASSEAVEPLGNQPQHF. DNA for the CDR3: TGTGCCAGCAGTGAAGCCGTGGAGCCGTTGGGCAATCAGCCCCAGCATTTT.

This clonotype showed up many times. This chain uses TRBV6-5 with TRBJ2-3; D is unclear. Germline V gene data show CDR1 as MNHEY and CDR2 as SVGAGI. Trimming shortened V by 6 bases and J by 4 bases, and 11 bases separated the two germline ends. CDR3 length equals 13 residues. DNA for the CDR3: TGTGCCAGCAGGAAAGTCGGCGCAGATACGCAGTATTTT. Its translation: CASRKVGADTQYF.

This clonotype is categorized as large. The J gene is TRBJ2-2, the V gene TRBV6-2 or TRBV6-3; D remains unclear. CDR1 is MNHEY, CDR2 SVGEGT, per germline. The CDR3 contains 15 residues. V gave up 0 bases and J gave up 5 bases, with 10 bases separating them. The DNA of the CDR3 is TGTGCCAGCAGTTACTCGAAGGGTCAAACCGGGGAGCTGTTTTTT. Translated: CASSYSKGQTGELFF.

This clonotype qualifies as medium-sized. The chain is built from TRBV24-1 and TRBJ2-3, with a weak D call TRBD2 (7 bases). Germline loops: CDR1 KGHDR, CDR2 SFDVKD. The CDR3 sequence is 16 residues long. The V end was cut by 8 bases, the J end by 0 bases, with 17 bases between. The CDR3 DNA sequence: TGTGCCACCACCGATGGTACGGGGGGCAGCACAGATACGCAGTATTTT. It is translated as CATTDGTGGSTDTQYF.

Regarding this clonotype: It differs at one base from a far larger clone, so likely a read error. The CDR3 loop is CASSLVSGGANTGELLF. Here the CDR3 DNA reads TGTGCCAGCAGCTTGGTTAGCGGGGGTGCGAACACCGGGGAGCTGTTATTT. The rearrangement uses TRBV27 and TRBJ2-2; 9 bases fit TRBD2. Germline CDR1 and CDR2: MNHEY and SMNVEV (reference sequence). The CDR3 has 17 amino acids.

By its share, this clonotype is medium-sized. The genes are TRBV6-2 or TRBV6-3 and TRBJ2-6; 7 bases are shared with TRBD1. The J segment lost 4 bases and the V segment lost 7 bases, leaving 7 bases of the junction unmatched. Germline assignment: CDR1 MNHEY and CDR2 SVGEGT. This CDR3 has 15 amino acids. The CDR3 sequence: CASKGGGTGANVLTF. The CDR3 DNA sequence: TGTGCCAGCAAAGGGGGCGGAACGGGGGCCAACGTCCTGACTTTC.

The chain employs TRBV28 and TRBJ2-7; maybe TRBD2 (6 bases). Germline assignment: CDR1 MDHEN and CDR2 SYDVKM. The germline V and J ends were trimmed by 2 bases and 0 bases, with 11 bases remaining between them. The CDR3 runs to 15 residues. CDR3 DNA: TGTGCCAGCAGTTTAGGGGGGAACCCCTCCTACGAGCAGTACTTC. Translating it yields CASSLGGNPSYEQYF.

This clonotype is labeled as medium-sized. The rearrangement uses TRBV7-2 and TRBJ1-1; 8 bases fit TRBD1. The CDR3 runs 13 residues. Germline CDR1 reads SGHTA; CDR2 reads FQGNSA. V was pared by 5 bases and J by 4 bases, with 3 bases of the junction left unmatched. This CDR3 reads CASSATGGTEAFF. The DNA for the CDR3 is TGTGCCAGCAGCGCAACAGGGGGCACTGAAGCTTTCTTT.

The count of this clonotype is one. This is likely an artifact of a read error, given a far larger clone one base away. CDR3 in amino acids: CASSESGGWADTQYF. CDR3 sequence (DNA): TGTGCCAGCAGTGAGTCAGGGGGTTGGGCAGATACGCAGTATTTT. The V and J genes are TRBV6-1 and TRBJ2-3; 7 bases map to TRBD1. The germline CDR1 and CDR2 sequences are MNHNS and SASEGT. This CDR3 contains 15 residues. J lost 4 bases, V lost 3 bases, and 7 bases had no gene match.

This clonotype appeared many times. CDR3 residues: CASNVTPGGYGNQPQHF. The CDR3 nucleotides are TGTGCCAGCAATGTGACCCCAGGGGGCTACGGCAATCAGCCCCAGCATTTT. The chain carries TRBV6-2 or TRBV6-3 and TRBJ1-5, with 8 bases that match TRBD1. The CDR3 totals 17 residues. Trimming at V came to 7 bases and at J to 2 bases, leaving 13 bases not matched to a gene. Per germline, CDR1 MNHEY and CDR2 SVGEGT.

This clonotype was detected many times. V gene TRBV6-5 combines with J gene TRBJ2-5, with D hard to call. This CDR3 contains 11 residues. Looked up from germline, CDR1 is MNHEY and CDR2 is SVGAGI. V lost 2 bases, J lost 2 bases, and 0 bases lay in between. In DNA, the CDR3 is TGTGCCAGCAGTTACCAAGAGACCCAGTACTTC. This codes for CASSYQETQYF.

This clonotype was counted ten times or more. The rearrangement uses TRBV6-2 or TRBV6-3 and TRBJ2-7; D gene unclear. This CDR3 spans 16 amino acids. V was shortened by 5 bases and J by 5 bases, with 22 bases between the two germline ends. Germline V gives CDR1 MNHEY, CDR2 SVGEGT. CDR3 loop: CASSRLLNLVMNEQYF. CDR3 nucleotide sequence: TGTGCCAGCAGTAGACTGCTTAATCTAGTGATGAACGAGCAGTACTTC.

This clonotype was picked up many times. The V gene is TRBV20-1, the J gene TRBJ2-6, with a possible D match to TRBD1 (5 bases). The CDR3 is made up of 15 amino acids. Germline CDR1 and CDR2: DFQATT and SNEGSKA (reference sequence). The V gene lost 3 bases and the J gene lost 2 bases, with 11 bases spanning the gap. The DNA of the CDR3 is TGCAGTGCTAGTATCCAGGGAACTGGGGCCAACGTCCTGACTTTC. Protein sequence: CSASIQGTGANVLTF.

V and J are TRBV5-3 and TRBJ1-4, with TRBD1 as a possible D gene (6 bases). TRBV5-3 is annotated as an ORF whose role is uncertain. V lost 2 bases and J lost 0, with 14 bases in between. There are 17 residues in the CDR3. The CDR3 loop is CARSFLTGPATNEKLFF. In nucleotides, the CDR3 is TGTGCCAGAAGCTTCTTGACAGGTCCTGCAACTAATGAAAAACTGTTTTTT.

This clonotype was observed many times. The chain couples TRBV18 to TRBJ2-7; D gene unclear. Per the germline V gene, CDR1 is KGHSH and CDR2 is LQKENI. Trimming left V 4 bases short and J 6 bases short, with 13 bases between. The CDR3 consists of 13 residues. Here the CDR3 reads CASSLPSAPEQYF. CDR3 sequence (DNA): TGTGCCAGCTCACTACCCTCTGCCCCCGAGCAGTACTTC.

Many counts were recorded for this clonotype. The rearrangement links TRBV4-2 to TRBJ2-1; 11 nucleotides match TRBD2. Germline loops: CDR1 LGHNA, CDR2 YNFKEQ. Germline trimming cut 3 bases from V and 3 bases from J; bases unmatched to any gene: 7. This CDR3 is 17 amino acids long. CDR3 region: CASSQEPGTSGYNEQFF. CDR3 DNA: TGTGCCAGCAGCCAGGAGCCCGGGACTAGCGGCTACAATGAGCAGTTCTTC.